Each of the 25 T cell receptor beta chains below was sequenced from the same sample in a study of blood T cell repertoires in COVID-19. Libraries were prepared by immunoSEQ multiplex PCR; TCRdb keeps only in-frame clonotypes and omits some of them. The sample carries 150,000 to 200,000 clones, around 82% recorded once. Sequenced sample: peripheral blood. These receptors all come from a man aged 60 to 75 with active or convalescent COVID-19.

The chain combines TRBV27 with TRBJ1-5; 8 bases fit TRBD1. CDR1 is MNHEY, CDR2 SMNVEV, per germline (reference sequence). V lost 2 bases and J lost 3; bases outside the gene matches: 0. CDR3 length: 14 amino acids. The CDR3 DNA reads TGTGCCAGCAGTTTACAGGGGGCCAATCAGCCCCAGCATTTT. The encoded protein is CASSLQGANQPQHF.

The CDR3 DNA is TGTGCCAGCAGCCCGGCGTGGGGCGAGGACTATGGCTACACCTTC. Protein sequence: CASSPAWGEDYGYTF. The chain carries TRBV11-2 and TRBJ1-2, with D perhaps TRBD1 (5 bases). Germline CDR1 is SGHAT and CDR2 is FQNNGV. The CDR3 length is 15 residues. Trimming cost V 5 bases and J 3 bases, with 16 bases left between them.

The genes are TRBV15 and TRBJ1-4; 11 bases line up with TRBD1. V trimming: 1 base; J trimming: 8 bases; junction bases outside the gene matches: 3. Germline values: CDR1 LNHNV, CDR2 YYDKDF (reference sequence). This CDR3 is 15 amino acids long. The CDR3 loop is CATSRAGTGGEKLFF. The CDR3 DNA reads TGTGCCACCAGCAGAGCCGGGACAGGGGGAGAAAAACTGTTTTTT.

The V call is TRBV9, the J call TRBJ1-5, with TRBD1 as a possible D gene (6 bases). The CDR3 is 14 amino acids. In germline, CDR1 is SGDLS, CDR2 YYNGEE. With 6 bases removed from V and 0 bases from J, the gap between germline ends came to 10 bases. The chain's CDR3 is CASTEGDSNQPQHF. The CDR3 DNA is TGTGCCAGCACCGAGGGGGATAGCAATCAGCCCCAGCATTTT. Filled out from reference TRBV9 and TRBJ1-5, the complete variable domain reads DSGVTQTPKHLITATGQRVTLRCSPRSGDLSVYWYQQSLDQGLQFLIQYYNGEERAKGNILERFSAQQFPDLHSELNLSSLELGDSALYFCASTEGDSNQPQHFGDGTRLSIL.

The chain employs TRBV19 and TRBJ2-5, with a possible D match to TRBD2 (8 bases). Germline V gene sequence: CDR1 LNHDA, CDR2 SQIVND (reference sequence). V dropped 8 bases and J dropped 1 base, with 17 bases sitting between them. The CDR3 runs to 15 residues. DNA of the CDR3: TGTGCCAGTTCGGGAGGGGGCGTTGGCCAAGAGACCCAGTACTTC. It specifies CASSGGGVGQETQYF.

This clone turned up a few times. The CDR3 protein is CASSALNRGPNEKLFF. DNA of the CDR3: TGTGCCAGTAGTGCTCTGAACAGGGGGCCTAATGAAAAACTGTTTTTT. V is TRBV19 and J is TRBJ1-4; 9 bases line up with TRBD1. Losses at the gene ends were 5 bases for V and 3 bases for J; bases not matched to a gene: 7. Germline V gene sequence: CDR1 LNHDA, CDR2 SQIVND (reference sequence). This CDR3 is 16 amino acids long.

Points on this clone: At the DNA level, this CDR3 is encoded by other sequences in the same sample as well. The chain couples TRBV19 to TRBJ2-7; perhaps TRBD2 as D (5 bases). The CDR3 has 13 amino acids. CDR1 is LNHDA and CDR2 is SQIVND in the germline V gene (reference sequence). With 4 bases removed from V and 1 base from J, the gap between germline ends came to 8 bases. The CDR3 region has the DNA TGTGCCAGTAGTACCGGGGTGTCCTACGAGCAGTACTTC. It specifies CASSTGVSYEQYF.

This clone is a singleton in its sample. V gene TRBV11-3 combines with J gene TRBJ2-2, with D possibly matching TRBD2 (5 bases). Between the trimmed V and J ends, which lost 2 bases and 8 bases, there was a span of 9 bases. This CDR3 has 13 amino acids. Germline assignment: CDR1 SGHNT and CDR2 YENEEA. The DNA of the CDR3 is TGTGCCAGCAGCTTACTCGGGGATGGGGAGCTGTTTTTT. Translated: CASSLLGDGELFF.

This clone was seen only once. The rearrangement links TRBV9 to TRBJ2-3; 8 positions match TRBD1. The germline V gene has CDR1 SGDLS and CDR2 YYNGEE. With V trimmed by 4 bases and J by 9 bases, 22 bases remained unmatched. CDR3 length: 18 residues. The CDR3 nucleotides read TGTGCCAGCAGCTCGACGGTTGGGGGCAGGGGGCTTATGGGAACGCAGTATTTT. Translation: CASSSTVGGRGLMGTQYF.

This rearrangement joins TRBV7-8 to TRBJ1-3; D unclear. V lost 4 bases, J lost 0 bases, and 10 bases lay in between. There are 15 residues in the CDR3. Looked up from germline, CDR1 is SGHVS and CDR2 is FQNEAQ. DNA of the CDR3: TGTGCCAGCAGCTACCAAAAAGCCTCTGGAAACACCATATATTTT. Translated, it gives CASSYQKASGNTIYF.

This clone has a single count. The chain combines TRBV10-3 with TRBJ2-3, with TRBD1 matching 9 bases. Unmatched junction bases numbered 4, after V lost 4 bases and J lost 5 bases. This CDR3 region has 14 residues. The germline V gene has CDR1 ENHRY and CDR2 SYGVKD. The CDR3 bases are TGTGCCATCAGTGGGACAGGGGCGGGAGATACGCAGTATTTT. This codes for CAISGTGAGDTQYF.

J is TRBJ1-1 and V is TRBV5-4; tentatively, D is TRBD1 (6 bases). V was shortened by 7 bases and J by 0 bases, with 13 bases between the two germline ends. CDR1 is SGHNT and CDR2 is YYREEE in the germline V gene (reference sequence). The CDR3 length is 14 residues. DNA of the CDR3: TGTGCCAGCGGACCGAACAGGGTGAACACTGAAGCTTTCTTT. As protein: CASGPNRVNTEAFF.

The rearrangement uses TRBV6-5 and TRBJ1-2, with 10 bases lining up with TRBD1. Losses at the gene ends were 7 bases for V and 7 bases for J; bases not matched to a gene: 6. Germline V gene data show CDR1 as MNHEY and CDR2 as SVGAGI. This CDR3 is 13 amino acids long. This CDR3 reads CASNMGQGSGYTF. The CDR3 region has the DNA TGTGCCAGCAACATGGGACAGGGGTCTGGCTACACCTTC.

V usage is TRBV7-9 and J usage is TRBJ2-5, with D maybe TRBD2 (6 bases). The CDR3 loop spans 15 amino acids. Trimming stripped 0 bases from V and 5 bases from J, with 13 bases between. CDR1 is SEHNR, CDR2 FQNEAQ, per germline (reference sequence). CDR3 amino acids: CASSLAETRYETQYF. CDR3 nucleotide sequence: TGTGCCAGCAGCTTAGCCGAGACTAGATATGAGACCCAGTACTTC.

This sequence joins TRBV7-2 and TRBJ2-1; 8 nucleotides agree with TRBD2. Germline CDR1 SGHTA, CDR2 FQGNSA. V lost 6 bases to trimming and J lost 5 bases; unmatched junction nucleotides: 9. This CDR3 is 15 amino acids long. CDR3: CASSPGTRSHNEQFF. The DNA of the CDR3 is TGTGCCAGCAGTCCCGGGACTAGGTCTCACAATGAGCAGTTCTTC. The entire variable domain, with the rest obtained from reference TRBV7-2 and TRBJ2-1, is as follows: GAGVSQSPSNKVTEKGKDVELRCDPISGHTALYWYRQSLGQGLEFLIYFQGNSAPDKSGLPSDRFSAERTGGSVSTLTIQRTQQEDSAVYLCASSPGTRSHNEQFFGPGTRLTVL.

V usage is TRBV7-9 and J usage is TRBJ1-5; 10 bases map to TRBD1. The germline CDR1 and CDR2 sequences are SEHNR and FQNEAQ (reference sequence). The junction had 8 bases not matched to a gene; V was cut back by 5 bases and J by 4 bases. The CDR3 loop spans 16 amino acids. The CDR3 DNA reads as TGTGCCAGCAGCGACACCCCGGGACAGGGGAATCAGCCCCAGCATTTT. Translated, it gives CASSDTPGQGNQPQHF.

There are a few counts of this clone. The CDR3 sequence is CASTRRGTGADTQYF. Written as DNA, the CDR3 is TGTGCCAGCACCCGGAGGGGGACAGGGGCAGATACGCAGTATTTT. This chain connects TRBV9 to TRBJ2-3, with 10 bases matching TRBD1. Germline V CDR1 and CDR2: SGDLS, YYNGEE. The CDR3 spans 15 residues. V gave up 6 bases and J gave up 4 bases; unmatched junction bases: 8.

The gene calls are TRBV28 and TRBJ2-7, with D unresolved. CDR1 is MDHEN, CDR2 SYDVKM, per germline. Trimming pared 3 bases from V and 3 bases from J, leaving 9 bases between. The CDR3 is 13 amino acids. The CDR3 protein is CASSFQAFYEQYF. As DNA, the CDR3 is TGTGCCAGCAGTTTTCAGGCCTTCTACGAGCAGTACTTC.

The rearrangement links TRBV2 to TRBJ2-1, with D tentatively TRBD2 (6 bases). In germline, CDR1 is SNHLY, CDR2 FYNNEI. The CDR3 sequence is 11 residues long. The V gene lost 3 bases and the J gene lost 14 bases, with 11 bases spanning the gap. The CDR3 nucleotides read TGTGCCAGCAGTGATTTCGGCGGGGAGTTCTTC. Translated: CASSDFGGEFF. Variable domain in full (rest from reference TRBV2 and TRBJ2-1): EPEVTQTPSHQVTQMGQEVILRCVPISNHLYFYWYRQILGQKVEFLVSFYNNEISEKSEIFDDQFSVERPDGSNFTLKIRSTKLEDSAMYFCASSDFGGEFFGPGTRLTVL.

This clone appeared a few times. The gene calls are TRBV6-5 and TRBJ2-2; TRBD1 might be the D (6 bases). The V gene's germline CDR1 is MNHEY and CDR2 SVGAGI. The CDR3 is 16 residues long. V lost 0 bases and J 1 base, leaving 9 bases between the germline ends. DNA for the CDR3: TGTGCCAGCAGTTACTCGTCGACAGGGAACACCGGGGAGCTGTTTTTT. Translating it yields CASSYSSTGNTGELFF.

The rearrangement joins TRBV6-5 to TRBJ1-1; D unresolved. Per the germline V gene, CDR1 is MNHEY and CDR2 is SVGAGI. The germline V and J ends were trimmed by 9 bases and 1 base, with 15 bases remaining between them. The CDR3 loop spans 14 amino acids. The CDR3 DNA reads TGTGCCAGTACGGACGGGGAGAAGAACACTGAAGCTTTCTTT. Amino acids: CASTDGEKNTEAFF.

This sequence joins TRBV28 and TRBJ1-1; the D is unclear. The CDR3 has 18 amino acids. Germline loops: CDR1 MDHEN, CDR2 SYDVKM. With 8 bases removed from V and 0 bases from J, the gap between germline ends came to 25 bases. CDR3 region: CASGSPGYGLGMNTEAFF. The DNA for the CDR3 is TGTGCCAGCGGGAGTCCGGGCTACGGGTTGGGCATGAACACTGAAGCTTTCTTT.

This clone was counted between two and nine times. This rearrangement joins TRBV5-1 to TRBJ2-2, with 8 bases identical to TRBD1. CDR3 length equals 13 residues. V shed 4 bases and J 6 bases; nucleotides not matched to a gene: 2. In germline, CDR1 is SGHRS, CDR2 YFSETQ. CDR3 sequence (DNA): TGCGCCAGCAGCGGACAGGGTGCCGGGGAGCTGTTTTTT. Its protein is CASSGQGAGELFF.

This chain joins TRBV2 and TRBJ1-6, with D perhaps TRBD1 (5 bases). V shed 2 bases and J shed 9 bases, with 17 bases lying between them. The germline CDR1 and CDR2 sequences are SNHLY and FYNNEI. This CDR3 is built from 16 residues. The CDR3, as DNA: TGTGCCAGCAGTGAAAGTATGACAGCAGGCATTTCACCCCTCCACTTT. Translating gives CASSESMTAGISPLHF.

The chain uses TRBV4-1 and TRBJ2-7; no definite D call. CDR1 MGHRA and CDR2 YSYEKL come from the germline V gene. Trimming took off 1 base at V and 0 bases at J, with 13 bases between the two ends. The CDR3 totals 16 residues. As DNA, the CDR3 is TGCGCCAGCAGCCAAGTGGTTGGGCAGAGCTCCTACGAGCAGTACTTC. Protein sequence: CASSQVVGQSSYEQYF.